Sequencing of this T cell receptor beta chain was carried out in a study of post-analysis software for immune sequencing data. Findings and limits, study-wide: Four or five TRBV segments (TRBV5-6, TRBV5-1 and TRBV20-1 among them) occurred more frequently in patients than in controls.

Researchers reported that TCR beta cDNA libraries carried unique molecular identifiers. TCRdb called the PCR reads again in MiXCR, with one record for every CDR3 protein. The repertoire consists of 350,000 to 450,000 distinct CDR3 sequences, with around 33% occurring once and the leading ten covering roughly 12%. Comments on this clonotype: The antigen remains undetermined.

The CDR3 consists of 13 residues. The germline V and J ends were trimmed by 4 bases and 4 bases, with 10 bases remaining between them. Germline loops: CDR1 LGHNA, CDR2 YNFKEQ. This TCR was sampled from a girl aged 10-17 years with multiple sclerosis. The V gene is TRBV4-2, the J gene TRBJ2-5; tentative D call: TRBD2 (5 bases). Input material: blood. The CDR3 DNA is TGTGCCAGCAGCCCCCCCGCGGGAGAGACCCAGTACTTC. Protein product: CASSPPAGETQYF.